This TCR beta chain appears in the sequencing data of a study of blood T cell repertoires in COVID-19. Original processing notes: Reference gene primer amplification gave nucleated cell count estimates. Only in-frame clones appear in the TCRdb table, and some are missing; sequencing was by immunoSEQ multiplex PCR. The D gene and trimming were derived from the DNA, and the V and J assignments and clone size from that table. Of approximately 240,000 clones in the sample, 82% were seen once. This clone was counted a few times. Germline CDR1 is SGHRS and CDR2 is YFSETQ. The CDR3 extends over 13 amino acids. V lost 4 bases and J 4 bases, leaving 11 bases between the germline ends.

The sample was peripheral blood. V is TRBV5-1 and J is TRBJ1-2; D may be TRBD1 (6 bases). This sequence was found in a woman over 75 with active or convalescent COVID-19. CDR3 residues: CASSPDSLYGYTF. CDR3 DNA: TGCGCCAGCAGCCCGGACAGCCTCTATGGCTACACCTTC.